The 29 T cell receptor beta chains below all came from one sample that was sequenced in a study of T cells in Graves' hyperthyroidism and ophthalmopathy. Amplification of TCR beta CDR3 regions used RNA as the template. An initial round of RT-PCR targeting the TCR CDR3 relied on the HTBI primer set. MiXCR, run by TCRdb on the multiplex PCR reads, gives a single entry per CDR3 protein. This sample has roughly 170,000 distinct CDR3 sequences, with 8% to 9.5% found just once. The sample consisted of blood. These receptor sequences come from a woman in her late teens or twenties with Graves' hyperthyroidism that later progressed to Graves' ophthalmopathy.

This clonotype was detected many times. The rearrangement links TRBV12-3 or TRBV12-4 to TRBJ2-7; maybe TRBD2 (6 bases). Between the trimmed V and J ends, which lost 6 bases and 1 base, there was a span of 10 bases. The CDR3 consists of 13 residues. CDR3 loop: CASRGRGSYEQYF. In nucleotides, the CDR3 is TGTGCCAGCAGAGGGCGGGGATCCTACGAGCAGTACTTC.

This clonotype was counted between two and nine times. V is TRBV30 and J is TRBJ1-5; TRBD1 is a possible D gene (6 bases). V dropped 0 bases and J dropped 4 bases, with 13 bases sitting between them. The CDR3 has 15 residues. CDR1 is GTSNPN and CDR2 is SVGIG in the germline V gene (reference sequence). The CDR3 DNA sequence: TGTGCCTGGAGTGTAGGTGCCAGGGGAAATCAGCCCCAGCATTTT. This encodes CAWSVGARGNQPQHF. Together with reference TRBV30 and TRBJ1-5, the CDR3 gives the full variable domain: SQTIHQWPATLVQPVGSPLSLECTVEGTSNPNLYWYRQAAGRGLQLLFYSVGIGQISSEVPQNLSASRPQDRQFILSSKKLLLSDSGFYLCAWSVGARGNQPQHFGDGTRLSIL.

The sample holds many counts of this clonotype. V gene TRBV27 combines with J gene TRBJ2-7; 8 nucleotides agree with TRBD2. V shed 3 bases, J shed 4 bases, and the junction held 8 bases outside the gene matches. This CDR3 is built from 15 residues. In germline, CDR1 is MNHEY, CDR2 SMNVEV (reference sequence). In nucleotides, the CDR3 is TGTGCCAGCAGTTTCGCGGGAGGCGGAGGATACGAGCAGTACTTC. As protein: CASSFAGGGGYEQYF.

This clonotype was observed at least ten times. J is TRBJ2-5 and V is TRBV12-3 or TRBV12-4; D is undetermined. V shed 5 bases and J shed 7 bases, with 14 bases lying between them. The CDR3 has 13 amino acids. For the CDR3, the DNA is TGTGCCAGCAGTGACTCGGACGTAGGGACCCAGTACTTC. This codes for CASSDSDVGTQYF.

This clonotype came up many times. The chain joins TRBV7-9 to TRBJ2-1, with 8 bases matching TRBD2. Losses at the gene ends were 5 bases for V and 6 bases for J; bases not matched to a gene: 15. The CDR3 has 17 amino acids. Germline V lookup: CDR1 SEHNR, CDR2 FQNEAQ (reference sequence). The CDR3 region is CASSPTSGGGLFNEQFF. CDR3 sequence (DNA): TGTGCCAGCAGCCCTACTTCGGGGGGGGGCCTTTTCAATGAGCAGTTCTTC.

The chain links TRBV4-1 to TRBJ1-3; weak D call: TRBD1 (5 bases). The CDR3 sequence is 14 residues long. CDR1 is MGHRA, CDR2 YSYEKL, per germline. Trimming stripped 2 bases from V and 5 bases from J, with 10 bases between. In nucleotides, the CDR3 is TGCGCCAGCAGCCAACCGACAGACCGAAACACCATATATTTT. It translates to CASSQPTDRNTIYF.

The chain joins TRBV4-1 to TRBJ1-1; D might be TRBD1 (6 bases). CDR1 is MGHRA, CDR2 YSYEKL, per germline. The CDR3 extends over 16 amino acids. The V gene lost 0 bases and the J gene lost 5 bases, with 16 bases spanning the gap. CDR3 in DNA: TGCGCCAGCAGCCAAGACTTCGGGACAACGGGAACTGAAGCTTTCTTT. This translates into CASSQDFGTTGTEAFF.

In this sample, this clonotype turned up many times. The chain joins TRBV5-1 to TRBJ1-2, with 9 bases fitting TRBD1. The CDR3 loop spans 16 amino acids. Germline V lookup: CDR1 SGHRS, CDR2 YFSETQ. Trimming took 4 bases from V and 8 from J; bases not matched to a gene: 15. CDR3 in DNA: TGCGCCAGCAGCCCTACCCCGGGACAGGGAGTAGGGGGCTACACCTTC. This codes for CASSPTPGQGVGGYTF.

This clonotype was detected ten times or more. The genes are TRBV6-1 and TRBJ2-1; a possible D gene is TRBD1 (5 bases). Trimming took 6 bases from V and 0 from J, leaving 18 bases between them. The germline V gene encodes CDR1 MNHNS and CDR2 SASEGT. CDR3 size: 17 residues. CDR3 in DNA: TGTGCCAGCAGCCCTCCCGCCAGGGCAGGCTCCTACAATGAGCAGTTCTTC. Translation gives CASSPPARAGSYNEQFF.

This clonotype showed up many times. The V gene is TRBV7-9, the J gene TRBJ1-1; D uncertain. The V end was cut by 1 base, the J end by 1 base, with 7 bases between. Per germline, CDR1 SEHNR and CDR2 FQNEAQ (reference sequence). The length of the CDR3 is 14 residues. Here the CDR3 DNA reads TGTGCCAGCAGCTTAGGAGGCCCGAACACTGAAGCTTTCTTT. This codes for CASSLGGPNTEAFF.

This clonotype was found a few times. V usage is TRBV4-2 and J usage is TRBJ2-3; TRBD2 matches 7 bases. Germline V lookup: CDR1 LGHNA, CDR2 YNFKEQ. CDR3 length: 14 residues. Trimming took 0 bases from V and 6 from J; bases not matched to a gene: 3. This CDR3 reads CASSQDSREDTQYF. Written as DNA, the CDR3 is TGTGCCAGCAGCCAAGATTCGCGGGAGGATACGCAGTATTTT.

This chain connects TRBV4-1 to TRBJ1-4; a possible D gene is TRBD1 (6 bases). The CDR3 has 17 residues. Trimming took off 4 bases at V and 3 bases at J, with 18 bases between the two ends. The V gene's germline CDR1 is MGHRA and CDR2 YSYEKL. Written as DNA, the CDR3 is TGCGCCAGCAGCCCCCGACGTCTCAGGGGTGCTAATGAAAAACTGTTTTTT. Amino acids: CASSPRRLRGANEKLFF.

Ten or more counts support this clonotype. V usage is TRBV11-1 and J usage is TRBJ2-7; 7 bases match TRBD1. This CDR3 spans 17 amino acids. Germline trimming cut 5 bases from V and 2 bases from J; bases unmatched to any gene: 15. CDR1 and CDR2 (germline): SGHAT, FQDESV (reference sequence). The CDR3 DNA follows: TGTGCCAGCAGCACCCCGGGACAGCCTACCGCACCCTACGAGCAGTACTTC. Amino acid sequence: CASSTPGQPTAPYEQYF.

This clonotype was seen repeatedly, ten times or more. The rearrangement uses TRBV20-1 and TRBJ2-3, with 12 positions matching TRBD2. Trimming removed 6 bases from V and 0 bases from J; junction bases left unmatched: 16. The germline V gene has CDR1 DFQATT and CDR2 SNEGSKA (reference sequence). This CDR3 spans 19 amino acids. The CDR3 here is CSARDPQLAGGRSTDTQYF. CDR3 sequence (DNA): TGCAGTGCCCGAGACCCACAACTAGCGGGGGGCCGAAGCACAGATACGCAGTATTTT.

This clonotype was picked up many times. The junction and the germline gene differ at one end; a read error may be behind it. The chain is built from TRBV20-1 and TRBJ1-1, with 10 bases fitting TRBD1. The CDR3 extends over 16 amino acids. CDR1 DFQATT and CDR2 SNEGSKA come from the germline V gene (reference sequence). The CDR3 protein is CSARGTGELWNTEAFF. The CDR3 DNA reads TGCAGTGCCAGAGGGACAGGGGAATTATGGAACACTGAAGCTTTCTTT.

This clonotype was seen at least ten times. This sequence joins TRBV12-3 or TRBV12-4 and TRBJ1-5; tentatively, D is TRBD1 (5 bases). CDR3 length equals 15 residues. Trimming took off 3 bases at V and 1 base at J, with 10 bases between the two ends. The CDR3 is CASSLRQISNQPQHF. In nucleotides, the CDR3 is TGTGCCAGCAGTTTGCGACAGATAAGCAATCAGCCCCAGCATTTT.

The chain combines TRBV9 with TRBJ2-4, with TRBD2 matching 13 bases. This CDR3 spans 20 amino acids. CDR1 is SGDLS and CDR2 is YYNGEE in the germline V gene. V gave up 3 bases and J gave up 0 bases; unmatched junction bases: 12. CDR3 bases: TGTGCCAGCAGCGCGGACGGGACTAGCGGGGTACCGCTAGCCAAAAACATTCAGTACTTC. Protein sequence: CASSADGTSGVPLAKNIQYF.

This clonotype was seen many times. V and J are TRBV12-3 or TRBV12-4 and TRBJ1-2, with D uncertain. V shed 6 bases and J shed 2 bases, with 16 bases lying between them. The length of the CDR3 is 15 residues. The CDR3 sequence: CASREDFTPNYGYTF. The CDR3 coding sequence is TGTGCCAGCAGAGAGGACTTTACTCCCAACTATGGCTACACCTTC.

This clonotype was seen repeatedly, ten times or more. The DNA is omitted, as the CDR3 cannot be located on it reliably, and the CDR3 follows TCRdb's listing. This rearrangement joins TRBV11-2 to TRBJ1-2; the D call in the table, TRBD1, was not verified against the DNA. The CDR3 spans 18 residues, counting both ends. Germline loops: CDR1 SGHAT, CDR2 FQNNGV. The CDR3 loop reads CASSFGPGQGRGNYGYTF.

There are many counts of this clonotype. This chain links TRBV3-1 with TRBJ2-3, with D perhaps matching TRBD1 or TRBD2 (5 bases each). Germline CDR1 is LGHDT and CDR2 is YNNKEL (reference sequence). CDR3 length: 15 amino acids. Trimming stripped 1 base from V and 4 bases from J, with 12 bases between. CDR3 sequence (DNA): TGTGCCAGCAGCCAAGGATGGGGGTCCCCAGATACGCAGTATTTT. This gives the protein CASSQGWGSPDTQYF.

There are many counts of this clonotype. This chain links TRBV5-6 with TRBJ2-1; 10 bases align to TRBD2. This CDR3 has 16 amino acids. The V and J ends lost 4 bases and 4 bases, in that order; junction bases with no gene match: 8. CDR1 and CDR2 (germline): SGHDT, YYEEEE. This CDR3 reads CASSGSGTSAYNEQFF. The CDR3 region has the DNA TGTGCCAGCAGCGGTAGCGGGACTAGCGCTTACAATGAGCAGTTCTTC. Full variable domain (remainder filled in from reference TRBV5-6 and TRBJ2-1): DAGVTQSPTHLIKTRGQQVTLRCSPKSGHDTVSWYQQALGQGPQFIFQYYEEEERQRGNFPDRFSGHQFPNYSSELNVNALLLGDSALYLCASSGSGTSAYNEQFFGPGTRLTVL.

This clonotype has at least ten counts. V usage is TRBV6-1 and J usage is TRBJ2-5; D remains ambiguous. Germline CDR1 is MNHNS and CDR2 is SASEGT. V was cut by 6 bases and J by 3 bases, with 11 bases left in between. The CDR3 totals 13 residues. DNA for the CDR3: TGTGCCAGCAGCCTCACTTTGAAAGAGACCCAGTACTTC. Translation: CASSLTLKETQYF.

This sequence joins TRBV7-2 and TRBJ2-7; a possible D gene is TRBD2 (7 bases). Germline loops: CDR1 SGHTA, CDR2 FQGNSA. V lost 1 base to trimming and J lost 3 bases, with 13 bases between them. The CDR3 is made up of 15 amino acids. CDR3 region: CASSLGRGRVYEQYF. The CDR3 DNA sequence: TGTGCCAGCAGCTTAGGTAGGGGGAGGGTCTACGAGCAGTACTTC.

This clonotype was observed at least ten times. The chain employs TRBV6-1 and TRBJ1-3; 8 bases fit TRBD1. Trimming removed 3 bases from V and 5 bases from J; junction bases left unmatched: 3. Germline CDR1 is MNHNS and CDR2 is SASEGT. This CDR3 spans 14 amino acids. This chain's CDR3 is CASSEDRARNTIYF. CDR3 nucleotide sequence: TGTGCCAGCAGTGAGGACAGGGCGCGAAACACCATATATTTT.

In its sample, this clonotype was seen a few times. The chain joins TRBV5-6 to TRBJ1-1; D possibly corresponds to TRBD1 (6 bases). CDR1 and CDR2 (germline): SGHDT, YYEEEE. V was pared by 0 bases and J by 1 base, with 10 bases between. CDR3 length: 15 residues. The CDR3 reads CASSLGGTKNTEAFF. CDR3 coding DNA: TGTGCCAGCAGCTTGGGTGGGACAAAGAACACTGAAGCTTTCTTT.

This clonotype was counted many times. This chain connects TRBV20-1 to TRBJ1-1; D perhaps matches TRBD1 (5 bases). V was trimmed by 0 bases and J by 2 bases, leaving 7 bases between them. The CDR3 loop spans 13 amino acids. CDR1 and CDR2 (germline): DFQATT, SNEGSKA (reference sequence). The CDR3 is CSAREQVNTEAFF. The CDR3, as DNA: TGCAGTGCTAGAGAACAGGTTAACACTGAAGCTTTCTTT.

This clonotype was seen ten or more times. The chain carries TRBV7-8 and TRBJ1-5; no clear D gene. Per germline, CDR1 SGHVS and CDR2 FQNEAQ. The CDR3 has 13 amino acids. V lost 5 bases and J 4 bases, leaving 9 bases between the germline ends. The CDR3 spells CASSVHENQPQHF. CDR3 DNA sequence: TGTGCCAGCAGCGTACACGAGAATCAGCCCCAGCATTTT.

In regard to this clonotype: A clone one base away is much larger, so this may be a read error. CDR3 sequence reads: CASSGLASDLGEQYF. CDR3 DNA sequence: TGTGCCAGCAGTGGTTTGGCTAGCGACCTCGGGGAGCAGTACTTC. The chain recombines TRBV25-1 with TRBJ2-7; TRBD2 is a possible D gene (6 bases). V was cut by 4 bases and J by 7 bases, with 20 bases left in between. Germline-derived CDR1 and CDR2 are MGHDK and SYGVNS. CDR3 length equals 15 residues.

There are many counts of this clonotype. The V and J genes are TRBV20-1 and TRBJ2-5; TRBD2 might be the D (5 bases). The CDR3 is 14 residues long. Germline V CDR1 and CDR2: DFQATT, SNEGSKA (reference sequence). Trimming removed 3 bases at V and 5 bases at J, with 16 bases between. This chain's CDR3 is CSASPGLGGETQYF. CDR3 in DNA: TGCAGTGCTAGTCCCGGACTGGGCGGGGAGACCCAGTACTTC.